This TCR beta chain comes out of a study of cytomegalovirus exposure and HLA in healthy donors. In the study overall: In terms of ancestry, the Caucasian-associated cluster contained more than 65% of the approximately 400 genotyped donors.

These donors counted as nominally healthy when sampled, but unrecorded immune exposures were likely. CDR1 and CDR2 (germline): SGHRS, YFSETQ. V was clipped by 4 bases and J by 5 bases, with 18 bases between them. The CDR3 runs 15 residues. Researchers ran the PCR with 60 Vbeta and 13 Jbeta primers. Sequenced by immunoSEQ multiplex PCR; TCRdb stores in-frame clones only, minus some. The sample contains 65,000 to 85,000 clones, about 70% of which appear only once. Notes on this clone: Its matching antigen is unknown.

Broader study findings: Across donors, most TCRs were seen rarely, yet some public ones were widespread.

This TCR was sampled from a woman in her thirties in good health and CMV-seronegative. Sequencing used PBMCs. The gene calls are TRBV5-1 and TRBJ2-5; D is possibly TRBD2 (5 bases). The CDR3 reads CASSAPGLRGETQYF. In DNA, the CDR3 is TGCGCCAGCAGCGCACCGGGCCTCAGAGGGGAGACCCAGTACTTC.